This is a list of T cell receptor beta chains from one sample in a study of OX40 agonist ivuxolimab in advanced cancers. Produced via immunoSEQ multiplex PCR; TCRdb's table is partial and in-frame only. The table includes fewer than 70,000 clones, around 83% detected once. Sequenced material: CD4+ or CD8+ T cells sorted from blood, taken in a trial of the OX40 agonist ivuxolimab. The receptors stem from an adult with an advanced solid tumor such as melanoma, head and neck, liver or kidney cancer. The CDR3 runs from the conserved cysteine through the conserved F or W. Each record gives: J gene, V gene, clone size, D gene, CDR3 protein, CDR3 DNA. D genes are given only for firm matches. Part of the rows lack a size; the others show once, few, many or a class for expanded clones.

>TRBJ2-5|TRBV7-3|NA|TRBD2
CASSLAGDETQYF
TGTGCCAGCAGCCTAGCGGGAGACGAGACCCAGTACTTC
>TRBJ2-7|TRBV5-6|once|TRBD2
CASSVGLAGYEQYF
TGTGCCAGCAGCGTGGGACTAGCGGGTTACGAGCAGTACTTC
>TRBJ1-5|TRBV28|NA|NA
CASLSVIDSNQPQHF
TGTGCCAGCTTATCGGTGATTGATAGCAATCAGCCCCAGCATTTT
>TRBJ2-3|TRBV5-1|NA|TRBD1
CASSTGQGPDTQYF
TGCGCCAGCAGCACCGGACAGGGCCCAGATACGCAGTATTTT
>TRBJ1-2|TRBV10-3|NA|NA
CAISEARGTNYGYTF
TGTGCCATCAGTGAGGCGCGGGGAACCAACTATGGCTACACCTTC
>TRBJ1-3|TRBV6-1|NA|NA
CASSGDSGNTIYF
TGTGCCAGCAGTGGAGACTCTGGAAACACCATATATTTT
>TRBJ2-3|TRBV6-4|NA|NA
CASRARSGTDTQYF
TGTGCCAGCAGAGCGAGATCAGGGACAGATACGCAGTATTTT
>TRBJ1-2|TRBV30|NA|NA
CAWTPRGIYGYTF
TGTGCCTGGACCCCCCGGGGCATCTATGGCTACACCTTC
>TRBJ2-7|TRBV14|NA|TRBD2
CASSPGLAGGPMEYEQYF
TGTGCCAGCAGCCCGGGACTAGCGGGAGGGCCAATGGAGTACGAGCAGTACTTC
>TRBJ1-1|TRBV6-6|NA|NA
CASSYSGWVGGTEAFF
TGTGCCAGCAGTTACTCGGGATGGGTGGGTGGCACTGAAGCTTTCTTT
>TRBJ2-7|TRBV12-2|NA|NA
CASRLAIRPGTRLREQYF
TGTGCAAGTCGCTTAGCGATCCGCCCCGGGACTAGGCTACGCGAGCAGTACTTC
>TRBJ2-1|TRBV7-9|NA|NA
CASKSGNRAMQQFF
TGTGCCAGCAAGTCGGGGAATAGGGCAATGCAGCAGTTCTTC
>TRBJ2-7|TRBV20-1|few|NA
CSAVGVPEQYF
TGCAGTGCGGTGGGGGTGCCCGAGCAGTACTTC
>TRBJ2-3|TRBV21-1|NA|NA
CASSKLSDTQYF
TGTGCCAGCAGCAAACTCTCAGATACGCAGTATTTT
>TRBJ2-7|TRBV5-4|NA|TRBD2
CASSWGAGGGYEQYF
TGTGCCAGCAGCTGGGGGGCGGGAGGAGGTTACGAGCAGTACTTC
>TRBJ1-2|TRBV2|few|NA
CACTRWASGYTF
TGTGCCTGCACTAGGTGGGCGAGTGGCTACACCTTC
>TRBJ1-6|TRBV10-3|NA|NA
CAISESWVGYNSPLHF
TGTGCCATCAGTGAGTCCTGGGTTGGCTATAATTCACCCCTCCACTTT
>TRBJ1-2|TRBV2|few|TRBD1
CASTGDRGSYGYTF
TGTGCCAGCACCGGGGACAGGGGATCCTATGGCTACACCTTC
>TRBJ2-7|TRBV7-8|NA|TRBD1
CASSEYQGAGEEQYF
TGTGCCAGCAGCGAGTACCAGGGGGCAGGGGAAGAGCAGTACTTC
>TRBJ2-6|TRBV18|NA|NA
CASSPQGSGAGANVLTF
TGTGCCAGCTCACCACAGGGCTCGGGGGCTGGGGCCAACGTCCTGACTTTC
>TRBJ1-5|TRBV2|few|TRBD1
CASTSDRGAFNQPQHF
TGTGCCAGCACCTCGGACAGGGGGGCTTTTAATCAGCCCCAGCATTTT
>TRBJ1-4|TRBV4-2|NA|NA
CASSRGFSEKLFF
TGTGCCAGCAGCCGGGGGTTCAGTGAAAAACTGTTTTTT
>TRBJ1-6|TRBV2|NA|NA
CASSPQGPNSPLHF
TGTGCCAGCAGTCCACAGGGCCCAAATTCACCCCTCCACTTT
>TRBJ1-2|TRBV15|NA|TRBD1
CATSRARDREYGYTF
TGTGCCACCAGCAGAGCGCGGGACAGGGAATATGGCTACACCTTC
>TRBJ1-1|TRBV6-6|NA|TRBD1
CASSYGQGADEAFF
TGTGCCAGCAGTTACGGGCAGGGGGCAGATGAAGCTTTCTTT
>TRBJ1-2|TRBV28|NA|NA
CASMKGGYGYTF
TGTGCCAGCATGAAAGGTGGCTATGGCTACACCTTC
>TRBJ2-1|TRBV28|NA|NA
CASSSPDRPYNEQFF
TGTGCCAGCAGTTCCCCAGACAGGCCATACAATGAGCAGTTCTTC
>TRBJ2-5|TRBV19|NA|TRBD1
CASSVTGGAETQYF
TGTGCCAGTAGTGTTACAGGGGGCGCAGAGACCCAGTACTTC
>TRBJ1-1|TRBV30|NA|NA
CASERGANTEAFF
TGTGCCTCCGAACGAGGGGCCAACACTGAAGCTTTCTTT